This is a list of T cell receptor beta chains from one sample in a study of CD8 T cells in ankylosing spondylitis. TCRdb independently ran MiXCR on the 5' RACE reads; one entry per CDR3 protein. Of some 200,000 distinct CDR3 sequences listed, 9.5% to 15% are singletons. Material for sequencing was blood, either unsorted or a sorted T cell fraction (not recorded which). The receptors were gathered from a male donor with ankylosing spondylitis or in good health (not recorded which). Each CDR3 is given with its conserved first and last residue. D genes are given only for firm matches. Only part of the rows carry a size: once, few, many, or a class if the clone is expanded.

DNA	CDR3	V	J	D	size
TGTGCCAGCAGCGCCCGAACAGGGTCAGAAAATGGCTACACCTTC	CASSARTGSENGYTF	TRBV9	TRBJ1-2	NA	NA
TGTGCCAGCAGTCTCGGACAGGGCCAAGAGACCCAGTACTTC	CASSLGQGQETQYF	TRBV5-1	TRBJ2-5	TRBD1	many
TGTGCCAGCACCCCCCTGGGACTAGCGGGAGCGGAAGAGCAGTTCTTC	CASTPLGLAGAEEQFF	TRBV12-3/TRBV12-4	TRBJ2-1	TRBD2	NA
TGTGCCAGCAGTTTAAATTTCGGCCAGTTGCTCTACGAGCAGTACTTC	CASSLNFGQLLYEQYF	TRBV27	TRBJ2-7	NA	NA
TGTGCCAGCAGCCAAATGGGCTCCGACGAGCAGTACTTC	CASSQMGSDEQYF	TRBV2	TRBJ2-7	NA	NA
TGCAGTGCTGCCAGCGGGGAGCCTTACAATGAGCAGTTCTTC	CSAASGEPYNEQFF	TRBV20-1	TRBJ2-1	TRBD2	few
TGTGCCAGCAGATCATCCAGCGCGAGGGGTGAAAAACTGTTTTTT	CASRSSSARGEKLFF	TRBV12-3/TRBV12-4	TRBJ1-4	NA	few
TGTGCCAGTAGTATAGATGGGGGCGGGAAGTTAAATGAGCAGTTCTTC	CASSIDGGGKLNEQFF	TRBV19	TRBJ2-1	NA	few
TGTGCCAGCAGTTATCTATCGGCCGAAGCTTTCTTT	CASSYLSAEAFF	TRBV6-2/TRBV6-3	TRBJ1-1	NA	NA
TGTGCCAGCAGCTTAGTGGGGACTAGCGGGGGGAAGGTCAATGAGCAGTTCTTC	CASSLVGTSGGKVNEQFF	TRBV7-6	TRBJ2-1	TRBD2	once
TGTGCCAGCAGCTTAGAAAGGCGGGGTAAAGGGACCCAGTACTTC	CASSLERRGKGTQYF	TRBV7-6	TRBJ2-5	NA	NA
TGTGCCGGGACCGTAGGGGCTTCCTACGAGCAGTACTTC	CAGTVGASYEQYF	TRBV6-1	TRBJ2-7	NA	NA
TGTGCCAGCGGATTACGACTGGGCTATGGCTACACCTTC	CASGLRLGYGYTF	TRBV27	TRBJ1-2	NA	few
TGTGCCAGCAGCATAGGAGGAGTGAACACTGAAGCTTTCTTT	CASSIGGVNTEAFF	TRBV9	TRBJ1-1	NA	few
TGTGCCAGCAGTGAAGAAGGGACAGGGGGGAATGAGCAGTTCTTC	CASSEEGTGGNEQFF	TRBV6-1	TRBJ2-1	TRBD1	many
TGTGCCAGCAGCGTAGGGGTAGCGGGAGCCTACGAGCAGTACTTC	CASSVGVAGAYEQYF	TRBV9	TRBJ2-7	TRBD2	few
TGCAGCGTTGTAAGTAGCGGGAGGACCTACGAGCAGTACTTC	CSVVSSGRTYEQYF	TRBV29-1	TRBJ2-7	TRBD2	NA
TGTGCCAGCAGCGACAGGGGGGCCCAGCCCCAGCATTTT	CASSDRGAQPQHF	TRBV12-3/TRBV12-4	TRBJ1-5	TRBD1	few
TGTGCCAGCGCGTGGGGGAACACTGAAGCTTTCTTT	CASAWGNTEAFF	TRBV12-3/TRBV12-4	TRBJ1-1	NA	many
TGTGCCATCAGTGACGCCGGGGGATACGAGCAGTACTTC	CAISDAGGYEQYF	TRBV10-3	TRBJ2-7	NA	many
TGTGCCAGCAGCCAAGATCGTGGACTCCACCCTAGCACAGATACGCAGTATTTT	CASSQDRGLHPSTDTQYF	TRBV3-1	TRBJ2-3	NA	few
TGTGCCAGCAGTTTAAGTGCGGTGGGGTACTATGGCTACACCTTC	CASSLSAVGYYGYTF	TRBV12-3/TRBV12-4	TRBJ1-2	NA	many
TGTGCCATCAGTCCTGGGCGGAACACTGAAGCTTTCTTT	CAISPGRNTEAFF	TRBV10-3	TRBJ1-1	NA	NA
TGCAGTGCTAGAGTCCCTTACAGAGGCACAGATACGCAGTATTTT	CSARVPYRGTDTQYF	TRBV20-1	TRBJ2-3	NA	NA
TGTGCCAGCAGTCCTAAGACAGTGTATAATTCACCCCTCCACTTT	CASSPKTVYNSPLHF	TRBV12-3/TRBV12-4	TRBJ1-6	NA	many
TGTGCCAGCAGTTCCGGGGCCTTGGAGGGGTCGAACACTGAAGCTTTCTTT	CASSSGALEGSNTEAFF	TRBV12-3/TRBV12-4	TRBJ1-1	NA	many
TGTGCCAGCACGAGAGGGGGAGGCCTAGCGGGGGCGGTGCAGTACTTC	CASTRGGGLAGAVQYF	TRBV9	TRBJ2-7	TRBD2	NA
TGCGCCAGCAGCTTCAGGGAGGGTAACTATGGCTACACCTTC	CASSFREGNYGYTF	TRBV5-1	TRBJ1-2	NA	NA
TGTGCCAGCAGGCCTTTTGGAACCCACGAGCAGTACTTC	CASRPFGTHEQYF	TRBV2	TRBJ2-7	NA	few
TGTGCCAGCAGCCTTGGACTAGTGGGTTACGAGCAGTACTTC	CASSLGLVGYEQYF	TRBV3-1	TRBJ2-7	TRBD2	many
TGCGCCAGCAGCCTAAGCCCCGGGGGTTCGGGGATGAACACTGAAGCTTTCTTT	CASSLSPGGSGMNTEAFF	TRBV5-1	TRBJ1-1	NA	NA
TGTGCCAGCTCTCAACCGCCTCAGCCCCAGCATTTT	CASSQPPQPQHF	TRBV18	TRBJ1-5	NA	NA
TGTGCCAGCAGTTGGGGACAGGGGTACTCCTACGAGCAGTACTTC	CASSWGQGYSYEQYF	TRBV12-3/TRBV12-4	TRBJ2-7	TRBD1	NA